This T cell receptor (delta chain) is from a study of gamma-delta T cells after stem cell transplantation. TCRdb reprocessed the RT-PCR reads through CATT. The sample consists of approximately 1,500 delta-chain clones, about 2.3% of them appearing once. This clone was seen a handful of times. The TCRdb protein, from a much larger clone, departs from this DNA's translation at residue 7, likely by read error; the protein shown derives from the DNA. The germline V gene has CDR1 GEAIGNYY and CDR2 EKD. This CDR3 spans 18 amino acids. Germline trimming cut 1 base from V and 1 base from J; bases unmatched to any gene: 11.

Sample: gamma-delta T cells. The TCR originated in a human donor. It is not recorded whose cells these are; they may come from a transplant donor. The chain recombines TRDV2 with TRDJ1; 10 nucleotides line up with TRDD3. CDR3 protein: CACDTVFGGYGSTDKLIF. The CDR3 DNA follows: TGTGCCTGTGACACTGTATTCGGGGGATACGGGTCCACCGATAAACTCATCTTT.